Listed below are T cell receptor beta chains from one sample, sequenced in a study of cytomegalovirus exposure and HLA in healthy donors. Profiled with immunoSEQ multiplex PCR; TCRdb holds only in-frame clones, not every one. The table lists about 160,000 clones, around 77% of them singletons, with 3.7% in the top ten. The sequenced sample consisted of PBMCs. The source is a young man in good health and CMV-seropositive. Each CDR3 is given with its conserved first and last residue. Fields, in order: J gene, D gene, clone size, V gene, CDR3 DNA, CDR3 protein. D genes are given only for firm matches. Size tells how often a clone was seen (once, few, many) or the class of an expanded clone, and some rows leave it out.

J: TRBJ2-5
D: NA
size: NA
V: TRBV25-1
DNA: TGTGCCAGCAGTGCAAGGGGGTTGGGGACCCAGTACTTC
CDR3: CASSARGLGTQYF

J: TRBJ2-7
D: TRBD1
size: NA
V: TRBV4-1
DNA: TGCGCCAGCAGCCAAAACCGGGACAGGGTCTACGAGCAGTACTTC
CDR3: CASSQNRDRVYEQYF

J: TRBJ1-2
D: TRBD1
size: NA
V: TRBV5-1
DNA: TGCGCCAGCAGCTTGGGACAGGGGGATGGCTACACCTTC
CDR3: CASSLGQGDGYTF

J: TRBJ2-1
D: NA
size: NA
V: TRBV6-5
DNA: TGTGCCAGCAGCTTCCGGCGGGTCGACTACAATGAGCAGTTCTTC
CDR3: CASSFRRVDYNEQFF

J: TRBJ1-1
D: TRBD1
size: few
V: TRBV5-1
DNA: TGCGCCAGCAGCGGATCCAGGGGGCCGGTGAACACTGAAGCTTTCTTT
CDR3: CASSGSRGPVNTEAFF

J: TRBJ2-1
D: TRBD2
size: NA
V: TRBV29-1
DNA: TGCAGCGTTGAAGGTCAGAGCGGGGGGGCCTACAATGAGCAGTTCTTC
CDR3: CSVEGQSGGAYNEQFF

J: TRBJ1-2
D: TRBD1
size: NA
V: TRBV5-1
DNA: TGCGCCAGCAAGCTTGGGACAGTCTATGGCTACACCTTC
CDR3: CASKLGTVYGYTF

J: TRBJ1-4
D: NA
size: NA
V: TRBV6-5
DNA: TGTGCCAGCAGTTACTCGACGGGGGGCGGTGATGAAAAACTGTTTTTT
CDR3: CASSYSTGGGDEKLFF

J: TRBJ2-1
D: NA
size: few
V: TRBV9
DNA: TGTGCCAGCAGCGTAGGTGAGGGGGGGGATTACAATGAGCAGTTCTTC
CDR3: CASSVGEGGDYNEQFF

J: TRBJ1-4
D: TRBD1
size: NA
V: TRBV30
DNA: TGTGCCTGGAAAACCCACCCAGGGGGTAATGAAAAACTGTTTTTT
CDR3: CAWKTHPGGNEKLFF

J: TRBJ2-3
D: NA
size: NA
V: TRBV29-1
DNA: TGCAGCGTTGATGTCAGGGTGGGCACAGATACGCAGTATTTT
CDR3: CSVDVRVGTDTQYF

J: TRBJ1-1
D: NA
size: NA
V: TRBV5-1
DNA: TGCGCCAGCAGCTCGTCTACAGGGACTGAAGCTTTCTTT
CDR3: CASSSSTGTEAFF

J: TRBJ2-5
D: TRBD1
size: NA
V: TRBV5-1
DNA: TGCGCCAGCAGCTTGACAGGGGGCGGCGAGACCCAGTACTTC
CDR3: CASSLTGGGETQYF

J: TRBJ1-5
D: TRBD1
size: NA
V: TRBV7-6
DNA: TGTGCCAGCAGCCCAACGCCGGGACAGGGGAATCAGCCCCAGCATTTT
CDR3: CASSPTPGQGNQPQHF

J: TRBJ2-3
D: TRBD2
size: NA
V: TRBV7-2
DNA: TGTGCCAGCAGCCTCGGGACTAGCGGGGGGGCTATAGATACGCAGTATTTT
CDR3: CASSLGTSGGAIDTQYF

J: TRBJ1-1
D: TRBD1
size: NA
V: TRBV27
DNA: TGTGCCAGCAGTCCGCGGACAGGGAAGAACACTGAAGCTTTCTTT
CDR3: CASSPRTGKNTEAFF

J: TRBJ2-7
D: NA
size: few
V: TRBV6-1
DNA: TGTGCCAGCAGGACCGGGAGCTCCTACGAGCAGTACTTC
CDR3: CASRTGSSYEQYF

J: TRBJ1-2
D: NA
size: NA
V: TRBV25-1
DNA: TGTGCCAGCAGTGAATATGGGGGCGACGGCTACACCTTC
CDR3: CASSEYGGDGYTF

J: TRBJ1-5
D: NA
size: NA
V: TRBV5-1
DNA: TGCGCCAGCAGCTTGGAGCCAGGGAATCAGCCCCAGCATTTT
CDR3: CASSLEPGNQPQHF

J: TRBJ1-1
D: NA
size: NA
V: TRBV28
DNA: TGTGCCAGCAAGGACAGCATGAACACTGAAGCTTTCTTT
CDR3: CASKDSMNTEAFF

J: TRBJ2-2
D: NA
size: once
V: TRBV23-1
DNA: TGCGCCAGCAGTTTGGGGGGGCGCGGCACCGGGGAGCTGTTTTTT
CDR3: CASSLGGRGTGELFF

J: TRBJ2-7
D: NA
size: NA
V: TRBV5-1
DNA: TGCGCCAGCAGGAAATCAGGGGTGTCCTACGAGCAGTACTTC
CDR3: CASRKSGVSYEQYF